This T cell receptor beta chain came from a study of response to subunit inactivated influenza vaccine. TCRdb analysed the RT-PCR reads with MiXCR anew, one entry per CDR3 protein. In the table there are some 190,000 distinct CDR3 sequences, approximately 15% of which are singletons. Details on this clonotype: Its antigen is still unknown. At one end, the junction sequence differs from germline, possibly due to a read error.

This CDR3 region has 12 residues. Germline lookup yields CDR1 MDHEN and CDR2 SYDVKM. Study observations and caveats: Authors suggested that a seasonal influenza vaccination recruits few new T cells each time.

The J gene is TRBJ2-7, the V gene TRBV28, with D unresolved. This TCR was recovered from a man in his fifties who received an inactivated influenza vaccine. The source material was CD8+ T cells sorted from PBMCs, sampled roughly 5 days after vaccination. As DNA, the CDR3 is TGTTCCAGCAGTCCCGAATTTTACGAGCAGTACTTC. The encoded protein is CSSSPEFYEQYF.